This T cell receptor (beta chain) was obtained from a study of blood T cell repertoires in COVID-19. This CDR3 contains 14 residues. From germline, CDR1 is ENHRY and CDR2 SYGVKD. The germline V and J ends were trimmed by 5 bases and 5 bases, with 15 bases remaining between them. Individuals aged roughly 18 to 95 years were recruited from about two dozen US areas. Which cohort a participant joined came from the clinical history participants gave. For recovered donors of Cohort 3, there were two negative PCRs, clearance, or symptom resolution. Per the original methods: Using reference gene primer amplification, nucleated cell counts were estimated. Libraries were prepared by immunoSEQ multiplex PCR; TCRdb keeps only in-frame clonotypes and omits some of them. The DNA gave D and trimming, while V, J and clone size come from that table. The table has over 150,000 clones, roughly 80% seen once; the top ten hold about 12%.

The J gene is TRBJ2-5, the V gene TRBV10-3, with D perhaps TRBD1 (5 bases). The clonotype originates from a man aged 35 to 55 who had recovered from COVID-19. Sequenced sample: PBMCs or T cells enriched from blood (not recorded which). For the CDR3, the DNA is TGTGCCATCAGTCCTCTAGGGGTGATGGAGACCCAGTACTTC. Encoded protein: CAISPLGVMETQYF.